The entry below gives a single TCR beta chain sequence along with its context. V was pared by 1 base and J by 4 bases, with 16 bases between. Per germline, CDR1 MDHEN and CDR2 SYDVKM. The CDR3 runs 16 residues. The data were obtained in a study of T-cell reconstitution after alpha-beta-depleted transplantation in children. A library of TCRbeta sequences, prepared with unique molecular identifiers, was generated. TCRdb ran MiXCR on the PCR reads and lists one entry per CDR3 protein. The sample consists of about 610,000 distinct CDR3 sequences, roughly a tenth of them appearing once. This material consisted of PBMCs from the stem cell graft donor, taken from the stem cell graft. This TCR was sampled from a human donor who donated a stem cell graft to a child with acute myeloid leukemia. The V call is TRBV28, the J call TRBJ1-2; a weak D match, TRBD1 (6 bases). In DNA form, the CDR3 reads TGTGCCAGCAGTTTATTGACAGGCGCCACAATCTATGGCTACACCTTC. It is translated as CASSLLTGATIYGYTF.